This T cell receptor (beta chain) was found in a study of blood T cell repertoires in COVID-19 (dated by TCRdb to about 2020). Study-wide context: Samples from collaborators originated in the United States, Italy and Spain and spanned both the acute and convalescent phases of COVID-19. The material from the prospective study consisted of cDNA or gDNA derived from T cells, B-cell-depleted T cells, or PBMCs. The dataset comprised deeply sampled blood TCRbeta repertoires from subjects exposed to, actively infected with, or recovered from COVID-19. The repertoires were released in a freely available public database intended as a resource for research on the immune response to SARS-CoV-2. Samples were obtained from the ongoing ImmuneRACE study (first 160 participants) and from some 1,300 subjects provided by 6 global collaborators. Nearly every sample came with metadata listing a de-identified subject ID, COVID-19 status, age in years and sex. HLA class I and class II types, where available, came from metadata supplied by the sample provider rather than from assay-based typing.

Whole blood was collected in K2EDTA tubes by collaborating institutions according to the institutions' own protocols. For TCRbeta analysis, collaborators shipped samples in one of three forms: frozen whole blood, isolated PBMCs, or DNA extracted from either of those sample types. Comments on this clone: There is no known antigen for this receptor. No base quality values were provided; no much bigger clone lies one nucleotide off.

TCRbeta CDR3 regions were amplified from genomic DNA by means of the immunoSEQ Assay, a bias-controlled multiplex PCR. The paper's processing steps were these. The number of nucleated cells in each sample was estimated from the amplification of reference gene primers within the assay. Sequence reads were collapsed and filtered to measure the absolute abundance of every unique TCRbeta CDR3 rearrangement. For each sample, productive Simpson clonality was calculated as the square root of Simpson's diversity index over productive rearrangements. TCRdb's version of the immuneACCESS table is confined to in-frame rearrangements and falls short of the full clone set. An unresolved V gene accounts for under half of the shortfall where checked; the remainder is of unknown origin. Clone size and V and J calls were adopted from that table, with D and trimming inferred from the DNA. Present in this sample are around 250,000 clones, 70% to 90% of which were seen just once. The ten largest make up under 9% of the sample.

CDR3 length: 16 amino acids, cysteine to phenylalanine. Only CDR3 DNA remains: 48 bases, in frame from the first base. Ends trimmed: V by 0 bases, J by 8 bases; bases unmatched to a gene: 6. The germline V gene specifies SGHTA as CDR1 and FQGNSA as CDR2. Overall study results and their limits: The quantity of clinical and demographic metadata differed by source and by participant and was supplied without curation.

The sequencing input was peripheral blood. The chain was built from TRBV7-2 and TRBJ1-4, with 10 bases in between that match TRBD1. This sequence was found in a woman in her sixties or seventies with active or convalescent COVID-19. The base sequence is TGTGCCAGCAGCTTAGCGGCGACAGGGGGCTGGGAAAAACTGTTTTTT. Protein translation: CASSLAATGGWEKLFF.